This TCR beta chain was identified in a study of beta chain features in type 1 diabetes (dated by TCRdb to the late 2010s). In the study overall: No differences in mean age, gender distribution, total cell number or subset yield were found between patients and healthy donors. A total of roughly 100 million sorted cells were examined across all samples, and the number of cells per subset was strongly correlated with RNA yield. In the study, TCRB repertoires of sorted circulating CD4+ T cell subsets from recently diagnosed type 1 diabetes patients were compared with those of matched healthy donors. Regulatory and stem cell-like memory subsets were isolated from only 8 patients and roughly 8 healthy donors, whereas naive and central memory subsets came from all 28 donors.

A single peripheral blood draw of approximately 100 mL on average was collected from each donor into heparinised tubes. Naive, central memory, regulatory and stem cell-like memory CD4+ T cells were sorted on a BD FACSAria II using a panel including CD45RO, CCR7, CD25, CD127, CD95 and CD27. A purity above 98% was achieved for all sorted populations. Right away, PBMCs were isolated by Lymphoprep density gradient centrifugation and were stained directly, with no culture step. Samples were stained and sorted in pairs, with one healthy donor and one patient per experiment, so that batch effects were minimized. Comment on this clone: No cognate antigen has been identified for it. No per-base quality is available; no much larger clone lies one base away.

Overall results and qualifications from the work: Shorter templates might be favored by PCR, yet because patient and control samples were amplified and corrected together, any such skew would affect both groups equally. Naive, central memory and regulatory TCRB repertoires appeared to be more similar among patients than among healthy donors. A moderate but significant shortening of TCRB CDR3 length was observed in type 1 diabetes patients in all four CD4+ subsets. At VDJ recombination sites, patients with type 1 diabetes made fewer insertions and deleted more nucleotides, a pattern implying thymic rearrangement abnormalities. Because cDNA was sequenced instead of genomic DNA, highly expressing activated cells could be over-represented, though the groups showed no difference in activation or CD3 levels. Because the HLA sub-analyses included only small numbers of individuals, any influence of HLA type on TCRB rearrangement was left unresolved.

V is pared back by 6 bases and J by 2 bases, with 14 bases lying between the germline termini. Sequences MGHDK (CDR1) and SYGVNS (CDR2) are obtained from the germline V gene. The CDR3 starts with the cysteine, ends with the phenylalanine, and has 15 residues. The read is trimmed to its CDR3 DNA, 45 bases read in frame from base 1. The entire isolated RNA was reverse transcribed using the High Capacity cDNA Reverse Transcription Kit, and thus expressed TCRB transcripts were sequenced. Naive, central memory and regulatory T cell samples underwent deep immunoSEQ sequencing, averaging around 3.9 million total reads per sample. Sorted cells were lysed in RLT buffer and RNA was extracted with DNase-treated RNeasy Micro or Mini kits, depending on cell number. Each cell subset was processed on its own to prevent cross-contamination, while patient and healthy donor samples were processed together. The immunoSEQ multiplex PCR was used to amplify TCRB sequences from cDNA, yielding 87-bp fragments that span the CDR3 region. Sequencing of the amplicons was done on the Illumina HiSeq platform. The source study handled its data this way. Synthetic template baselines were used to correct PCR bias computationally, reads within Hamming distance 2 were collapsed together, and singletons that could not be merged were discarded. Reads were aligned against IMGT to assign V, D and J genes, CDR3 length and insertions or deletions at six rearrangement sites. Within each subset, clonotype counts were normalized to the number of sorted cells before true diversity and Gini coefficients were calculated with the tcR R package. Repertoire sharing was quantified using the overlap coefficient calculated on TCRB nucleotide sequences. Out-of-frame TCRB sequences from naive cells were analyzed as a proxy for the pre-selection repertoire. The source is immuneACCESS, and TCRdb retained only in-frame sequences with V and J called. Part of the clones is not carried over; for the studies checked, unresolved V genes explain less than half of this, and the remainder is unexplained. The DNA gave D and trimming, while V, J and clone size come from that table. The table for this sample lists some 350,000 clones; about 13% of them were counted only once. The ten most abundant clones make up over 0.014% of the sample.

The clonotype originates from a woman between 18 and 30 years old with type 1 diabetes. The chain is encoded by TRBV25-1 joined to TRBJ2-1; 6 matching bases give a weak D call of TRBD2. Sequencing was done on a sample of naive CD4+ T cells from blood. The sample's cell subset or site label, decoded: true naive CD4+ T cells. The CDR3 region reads CASRGRRSTYNEQFF. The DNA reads TGTGCCAGCAGGGGGAGGCGGAGTACCTACAATGAGCAGTTCTTC.